Listed here is a single T cell receptor (beta chain). Its antigen is still unknown. Since a far larger clone is one base different, this is likely a read error. No patient had a history of other malignancies or prior chemotherapy or radiotherapy, and all had node-negative disease on CT and PET/CT. At each of two time points, approximately 6.3 milliliters of peripheral venous blood were collected into EDTA tubes. PBMCs were isolated by Ficoll-Paque Plus density-gradient centrifugation. Samples were stored at -80°C immediately after collection until analysis. This entry is derived from a study of prognosis after radiotherapy for stage I lung cancer (dated by TCRdb to 2020 to 2023). Looking at the study overall: Between April 2018 and 2019, 20 or so stage I NSCLC patients were enrolled in Nanjing, China. Approximately 15 patients had newly diagnosed primary stage I lung tumors, and several had oligometastatic NSCLC after surgical resection of the primary tumor. All patients were regarded as medically inoperable, because of comorbidities in over 10 patients and refusal of surgery in roughly seven patients. Ages in the cohort of over ten men and a handful of women ranged from about 53 to 84 years, with a median of 74. On tumor histology, twelve patients had adenocarcinoma and more than five had squamous cell carcinoma. Using image-guided IMRT or VMAT, SBRT was delivered in 3 to 5 fractions at a biologically effective dose of at least 100 Gy. SBRT was not combined with any concurrent therapy in any patient. Four of the 19 patients developed distant metastases after SBRT, at a median of around seven months; the other 15 showed no significant progression. Peripheral blood TCR beta repertoires were profiled in stage I NSCLC patients before and after stereotactic body radiotherapy, and the repertoires were related to distant failure. The study took one blood sample before SBRT and one after SBRT from each of approximately 20 patients and sequenced all 40 or so samples.

The investigation overall reported the following: Unique TCR clone counts fell after SBRT (median about 9,600 before versus under 8,000 after; Wilcoxon paired P=0.011). Differences in TRBV and TRBJ usage frequencies by metastasis status were reportedly observed in two V genes at baseline and in several V and two J genes after SBRT. No determination of tumor specificity was made for expanded TCR clones. None of the reported P values were adjusted for multiple comparisons. Post-SBRT Shannon entropy and its change from baseline were lower in patients who developed distant metastases; baseline Shannon entropy was not associated with metastases. The small cohort and short follow-up limited the study, so independent validation of the findings is needed.

Looking up the germline V gene yields CDR1 MRHNA and CDR2 SNTAGT. V is cut by 6 bases and J by 8 bases, and the space between the germline ends is 14 bases. The CDR3 sequence holds 13 residues, the cysteine and phenylalanine included. Only CDR3 DNA is held: 39 bases, read in frame from base 1. Two rounds of multiplex PCR were used to amplify the TCR beta CDR3 region from genomic DNA. In the first round of PCR, primers specific to each TRBV and TRBJ gene were used, and the primer sequences are filed in Chinese patent CN105087789A. Universal primers were used in the second PCR round. The Roche High Pure PCR Template Preparation Kit was used to extract genomic DNA from the frozen PBMCs. The libraries underwent paired-end sequencing with 151 bp reads on an Illumina HiSeq 3000. On the authors' methods: CutAdapt was used to remove raw reads lacking the multiplex PCR primer sequences. PEAR was used to merge high-quality paired reads into contigs. By aligning each contig to reference sequences, MiXCR assigned the TRB V, D and J gene segments to that contig. To remove sequencing errors, CDR3 sequences were clustered according to base quality and sequence similarity. Shannon entropy, normalized by the natural log of the productive TCR sequence number, served as the measure of diversity. Clonality was computed as one minus the ratio of Shannon entropy to the natural log of the number of unique clonotypes. The Youden index of ROC curves was used to select progression-free survival cut-offs for repertoire metrics, and analyses were performed in R 3.5.3. TCRdb reanalyzed the raw reads on its own, using fastp at Q25 for trimming and MiXCR for clone calling, and kept in-frame beta chains. CDR3 protein sequences are deduplicated, and each keeps its most common genes and DNA. The V and J calls were not made by the authors but by TCRdb's processing. In all, the sample holds tens of thousands of distinct CDR3 sequences, and roughly 41% of those were seen once. Less than 35% of the sample belongs to the ten largest clones.

Specimen: PBMCs, collected before or after stereotactic body radiation therapy (not recorded which). This sequence was found in a donor of 50 years or more with non-small cell lung cancer. Recombination linked TRBV6-4 to TRBJ1-5; matching of 6 bases hints at TRBD1 as the D gene. The DNA is TGTGCCAGCAGGAAGGACAGAACTGAGCCCCAGCATTTT. This sequence encodes CASRKDRTEPQHF.